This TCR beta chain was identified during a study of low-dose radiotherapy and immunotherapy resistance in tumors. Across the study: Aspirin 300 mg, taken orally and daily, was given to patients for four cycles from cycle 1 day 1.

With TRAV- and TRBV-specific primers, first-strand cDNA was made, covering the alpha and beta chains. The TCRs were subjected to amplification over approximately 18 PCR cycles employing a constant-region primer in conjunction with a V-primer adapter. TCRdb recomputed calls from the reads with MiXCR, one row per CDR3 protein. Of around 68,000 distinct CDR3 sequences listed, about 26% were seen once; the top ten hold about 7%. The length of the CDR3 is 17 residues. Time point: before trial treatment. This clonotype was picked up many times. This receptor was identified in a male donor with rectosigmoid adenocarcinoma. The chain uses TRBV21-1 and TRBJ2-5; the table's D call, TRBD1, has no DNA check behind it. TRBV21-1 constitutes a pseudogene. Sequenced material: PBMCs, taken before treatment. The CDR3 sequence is CASSKEVRDTGFGNQYF. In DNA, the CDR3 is TGTGCCAGCAGCAAGGAAGTCCGGGACACGGGGTTCGGGAACCAGTACTTC.